Following are 2 T cell receptor gamma chains from one sample sequenced in a study of γδ T cells in repeated Plasmodium falciparum infection. TCRdb re-called the multiplex PCR reads using CATT. The table includes several thousand gamma-chain clones, around 3.6% detected once. Bulk repertoires came from Vgamma9/Vdelta2+ or Vdelta2-negative gammadelta T cells flow-sorted from PBMC. Sequences were obtained from gamma-delta T cells from blood. These receptors all stem from a pool of human donors (malaria-infected and uninfected, not separated).

This clone was seen more than once but under ten times. A single base is all that separates this from a far larger clone, so a read error is likely. It is unclear where the CDR3 begins or ends on the DNA, so no DNA is shown, and the CDR3 is as TCRdb lists it. The V segment is TRGV4, and no J call was made. The CDR3 has 31 amino acids, counting both end residues. Germline V gene lookup returns CDR1 EGSTGY and CDR2 YDSYTSSV. The CDR3 here is CATRDGQAIRNSLAVEQHLLSQVSIGRIQHF.

This clone has a count of ten or more. A single base is all that separates this from a far larger clone, so a read error is likely. Other DNA sequences within the sample encode an identical CDR3. The rearrangement links TRGV4 to TRGJ1 or TRGJ2. The CDR3 runs to 15 residues. CDR1 and CDR2 (germline): EGSTGY, YDSYTSSV. Here the CDR3 reads CASWDGSLSYYKKLF. CDR3 DNA: TGTGCCTCCTGGGATGGAAGCTTAAGTTATTATAAGAAACTCTTT.